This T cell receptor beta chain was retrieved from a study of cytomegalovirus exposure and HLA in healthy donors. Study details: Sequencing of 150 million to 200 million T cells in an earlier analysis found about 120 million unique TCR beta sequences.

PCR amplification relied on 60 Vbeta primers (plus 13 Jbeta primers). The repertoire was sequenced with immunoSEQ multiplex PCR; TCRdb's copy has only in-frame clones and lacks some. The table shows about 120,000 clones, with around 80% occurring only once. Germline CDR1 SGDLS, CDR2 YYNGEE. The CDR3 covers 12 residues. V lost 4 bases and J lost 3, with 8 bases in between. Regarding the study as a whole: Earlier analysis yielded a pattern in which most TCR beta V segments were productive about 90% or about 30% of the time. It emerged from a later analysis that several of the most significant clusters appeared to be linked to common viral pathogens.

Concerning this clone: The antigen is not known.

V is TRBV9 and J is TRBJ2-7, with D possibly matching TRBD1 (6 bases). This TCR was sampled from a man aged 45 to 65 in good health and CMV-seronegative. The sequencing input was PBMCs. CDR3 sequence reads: CASSFRGYEQYF. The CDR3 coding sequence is TGTGCCAGCAGCTTCAGGGGCTACGAGCAGTACTTC.